This T cell receptor (beta chain) is from a study of blood T cell repertoires in COVID-19. Study overall: Specimens from acute and convalescent COVID-19 originated in the United States, Italy and Spain.

The repertoire was sequenced with immunoSEQ multiplex PCR; TCRdb's copy has only in-frame clones and lacks some. The data show about 83,000 clones, with roughly nine tenths seen just once and 15% to 20% held by the top ten. Germline V gene lookup returns CDR1 SGHRS and CDR2 YFSETQ. Trimming at V came to 4 bases and at J to 4 bases, leaving 6 bases not matched to a gene. There are 14 residues in the CDR3. The chain uses TRBV5-1 and TRBJ1-2; the match to TRBD1 covers 8 bases. This TCR was recovered from a woman older than 75 with active or convalescent COVID-19. Specimen: peripheral blood. The CDR3 coding sequence is TGCGCCAGCAGCCAGACAGGGGTGGGCTATGGCTACACCTTC. The encoded protein is CASSQTGVGYGYTF.